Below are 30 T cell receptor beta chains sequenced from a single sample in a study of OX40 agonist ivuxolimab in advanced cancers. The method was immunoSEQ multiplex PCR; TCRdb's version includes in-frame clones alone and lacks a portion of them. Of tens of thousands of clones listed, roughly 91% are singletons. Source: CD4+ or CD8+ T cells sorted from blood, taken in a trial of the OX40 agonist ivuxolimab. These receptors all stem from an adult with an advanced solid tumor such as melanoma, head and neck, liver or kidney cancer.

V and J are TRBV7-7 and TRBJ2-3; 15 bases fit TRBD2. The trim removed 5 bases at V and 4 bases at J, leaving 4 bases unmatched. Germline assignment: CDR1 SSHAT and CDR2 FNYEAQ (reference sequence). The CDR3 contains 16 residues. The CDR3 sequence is CASSPGLAGGADTQYF. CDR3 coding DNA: TGTGCCAGCAGCCCAGGACTAGCGGGAGGGGCAGATACGCAGTATTTT.

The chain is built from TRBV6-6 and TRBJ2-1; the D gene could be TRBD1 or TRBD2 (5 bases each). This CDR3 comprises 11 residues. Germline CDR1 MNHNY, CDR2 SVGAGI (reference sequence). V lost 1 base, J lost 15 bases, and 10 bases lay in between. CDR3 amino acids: CASSYLGESFF. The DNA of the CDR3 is TGTGCCAGCAGTTACTTGGGGGAGTCGTTCTTC.

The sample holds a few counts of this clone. The CDR3 spells CASSPRAPGTSGGYNEQFF. The CDR3 DNA follows: TGTGCCAGCTCACCACGGGCCCCAGGGACTAGCGGGGGCTACAATGAGCAGTTCTTC. The chain recombines TRBV18 with TRBJ2-1; 14 bases are shared with TRBD2. Losses at the gene ends were 1 base for V and 3 bases for J; bases not matched to a gene: 8. This CDR3 has 19 residues. Germline V CDR1 and CDR2: KGHSH, LQKENI.

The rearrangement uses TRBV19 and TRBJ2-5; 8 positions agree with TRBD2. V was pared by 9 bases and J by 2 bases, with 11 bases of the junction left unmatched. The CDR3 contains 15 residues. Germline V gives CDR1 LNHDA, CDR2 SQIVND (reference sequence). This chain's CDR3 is CASGMRGAAQETQYF. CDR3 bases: TGTGCCAGCGGGATGCGGGGGGCCGCACAAGAGACCCAGTACTTC.

As DNA, the CDR3 is TGTGCCAGCACCCAGAGGGCGGGGGGTGCCTTCAATGAGCAGTTCTTC. Translated, it gives CASTQRAGGAFNEQFF. V and J are TRBV7-2 and TRBJ2-1, with TRBD2 matching 8 bases. The CDR3 runs 16 residues. The germline CDR1 and CDR2 sequences are SGHTA and FQGNSA. V gave up 7 bases and J gave up 6 bases; unmatched junction bases: 14. The full variable domain, completed using reference TRBV7-2 and TRBJ2-1, is GAGVSQSPSNKVTEKGKDVELRCDPISGHTALYWYRQSLGQGLEFLIYFQGNSAPDKSGLPSDRFSAERTGGSVSTLTIQRTQQEDSAVYLCASTQRAGGAFNEQFFGPGTRLTVL.

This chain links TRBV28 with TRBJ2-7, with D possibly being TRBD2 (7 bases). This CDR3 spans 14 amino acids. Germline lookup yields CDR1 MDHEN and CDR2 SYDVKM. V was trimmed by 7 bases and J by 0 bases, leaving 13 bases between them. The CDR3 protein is CASIGRGTSYEQYF. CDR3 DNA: TGTGCCAGCATTGGGAGGGGGACCTCCTACGAGCAGTACTTC.

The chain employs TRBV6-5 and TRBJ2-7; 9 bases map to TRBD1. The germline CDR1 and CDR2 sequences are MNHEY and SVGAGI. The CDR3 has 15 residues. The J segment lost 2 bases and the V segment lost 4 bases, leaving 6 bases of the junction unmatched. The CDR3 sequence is CASSSDGTGPYEQYF. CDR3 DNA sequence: TGTGCCAGCAGTTCTGACGGGACAGGGCCCTACGAGCAGTACTTC.

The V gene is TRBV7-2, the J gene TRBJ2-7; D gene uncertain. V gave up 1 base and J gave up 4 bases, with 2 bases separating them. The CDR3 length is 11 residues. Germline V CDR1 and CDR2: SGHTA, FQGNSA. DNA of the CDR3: TGTGCCAGCAGCTTAGATTACGAGCAGTACTTC. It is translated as CASSLDYEQYF.

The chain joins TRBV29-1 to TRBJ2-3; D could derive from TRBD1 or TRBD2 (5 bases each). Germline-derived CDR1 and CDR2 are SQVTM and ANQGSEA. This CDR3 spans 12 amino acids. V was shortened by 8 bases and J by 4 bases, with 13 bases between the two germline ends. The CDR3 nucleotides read TGCAGCACTCAACCGGGGCCAGATACGCAGTATTTT. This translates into CSTQPGPDTQYF.

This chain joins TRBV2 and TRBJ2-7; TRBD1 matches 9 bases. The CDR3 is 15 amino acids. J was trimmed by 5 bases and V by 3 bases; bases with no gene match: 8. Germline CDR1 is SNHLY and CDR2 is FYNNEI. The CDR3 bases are TGTGCCAGCAGTGAGAATGGACAGGGGTACGACGAGCAGTACTTC. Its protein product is CASSENGQGYDEQYF.

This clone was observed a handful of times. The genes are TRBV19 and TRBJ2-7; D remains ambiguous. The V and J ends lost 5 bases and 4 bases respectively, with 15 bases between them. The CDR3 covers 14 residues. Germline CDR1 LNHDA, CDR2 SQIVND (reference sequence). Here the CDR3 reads CASSQRINRYEQYF. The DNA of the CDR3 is TGTGCCAGTAGTCAAAGGATCAACCGATACGAGCAGTACTTC.

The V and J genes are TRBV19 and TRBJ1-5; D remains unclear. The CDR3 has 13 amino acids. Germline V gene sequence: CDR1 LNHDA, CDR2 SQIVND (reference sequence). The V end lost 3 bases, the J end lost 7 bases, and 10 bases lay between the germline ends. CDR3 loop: CASSMAIRQPQHF. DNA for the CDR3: TGTGCCAGTAGTATGGCAATTCGCCAGCCCCAGCATTTT.

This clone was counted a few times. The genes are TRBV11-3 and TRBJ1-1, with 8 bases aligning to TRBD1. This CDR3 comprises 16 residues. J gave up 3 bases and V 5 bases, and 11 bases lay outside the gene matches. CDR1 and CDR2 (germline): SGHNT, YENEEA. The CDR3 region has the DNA TGTGCCAGCAGCCCAGGGGGCGGCTCTGGGTACACTGAAGCTTTCTTT. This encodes CASSPGGGSGYTEAFF.

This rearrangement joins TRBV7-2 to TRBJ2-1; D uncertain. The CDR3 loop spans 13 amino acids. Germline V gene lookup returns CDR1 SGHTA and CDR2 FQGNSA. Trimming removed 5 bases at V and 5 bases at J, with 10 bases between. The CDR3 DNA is TGTGCCAGCAGCACAACACCCGACAATGAGCAGTTCTTC. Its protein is CASSTTPDNEQFF. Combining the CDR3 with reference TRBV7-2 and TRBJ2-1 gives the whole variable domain GAGVSQSPSNKVTEKGKDVELRCDPISGHTALYWYRQSLGQGLEFLIYFQGNSAPDKSGLPSDRFSAERTGGSVSTLTIQRTQQEDSAVYLCASSTTPDNEQFFGPGTRLTVL.

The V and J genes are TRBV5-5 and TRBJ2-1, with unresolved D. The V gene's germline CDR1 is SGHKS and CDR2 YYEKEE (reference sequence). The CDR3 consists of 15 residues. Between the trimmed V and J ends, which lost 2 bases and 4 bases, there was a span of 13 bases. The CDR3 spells CASSFREGSYNEQFF. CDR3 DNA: TGTGCCAGCAGCTTTAGGGAAGGGTCTTACAATGAGCAGTTCTTC.

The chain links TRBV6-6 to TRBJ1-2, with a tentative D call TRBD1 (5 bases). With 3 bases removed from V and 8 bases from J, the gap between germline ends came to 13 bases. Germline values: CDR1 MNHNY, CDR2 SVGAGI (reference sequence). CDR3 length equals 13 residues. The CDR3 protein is CASSYAGGRGYTF. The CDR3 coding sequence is TGTGCCAGCAGTTATGCGGGGGGTAGAGGCTACACCTTC.

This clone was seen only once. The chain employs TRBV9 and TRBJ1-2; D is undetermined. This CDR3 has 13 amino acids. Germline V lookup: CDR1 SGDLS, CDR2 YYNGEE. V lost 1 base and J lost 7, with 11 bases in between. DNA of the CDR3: TGTGCCAGCAGCGTATTCCAGGAAGGTGGCTACACCTTC. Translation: CASSVFQEGGYTF.

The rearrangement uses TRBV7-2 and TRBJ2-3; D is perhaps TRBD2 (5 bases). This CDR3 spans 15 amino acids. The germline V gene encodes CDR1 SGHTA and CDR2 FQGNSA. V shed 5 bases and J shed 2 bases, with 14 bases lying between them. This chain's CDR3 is CASSLNRGVTDTQYF. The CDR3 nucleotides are TGTGCCAGCAGCCTCAACCGGGGAGTCACAGATACGCAGTATTTT. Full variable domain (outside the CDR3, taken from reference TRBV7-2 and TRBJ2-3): GAGVSQSPSNKVTEKGKDVELRCDPISGHTALYWYRQSLGQGLEFLIYFQGNSAPDKSGLPSDRFSAERTGGSVSTLTIQRTQQEDSAVYLCASSLNRGVTDTQYFGPGTRLTVL.

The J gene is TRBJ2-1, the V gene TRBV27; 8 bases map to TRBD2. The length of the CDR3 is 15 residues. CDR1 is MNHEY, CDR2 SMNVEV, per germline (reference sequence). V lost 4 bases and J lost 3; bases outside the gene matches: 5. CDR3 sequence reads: CASSSQRGNYNEQFF. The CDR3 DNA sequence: TGTGCCAGCAGTTCCCAGCGGGGGAACTACAATGAGCAGTTCTTC.

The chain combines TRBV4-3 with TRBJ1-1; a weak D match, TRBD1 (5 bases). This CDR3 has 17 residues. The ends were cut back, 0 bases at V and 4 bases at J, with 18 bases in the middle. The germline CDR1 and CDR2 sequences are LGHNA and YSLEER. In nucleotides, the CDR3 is TGCGCCAGCAGCCAAGATTGGCGGGGCCGAGACGGCACTGAAGCTTTCTTT. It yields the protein CASSQDWRGRDGTEAFF.

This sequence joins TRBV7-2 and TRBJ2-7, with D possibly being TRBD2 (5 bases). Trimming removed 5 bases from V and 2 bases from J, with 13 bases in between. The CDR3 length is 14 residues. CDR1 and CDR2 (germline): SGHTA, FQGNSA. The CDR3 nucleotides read TGTGCCAGCAGCCGTAGGACTGTTACCTACGAGCAGTACTTC. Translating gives CASSRRTVTYEQYF. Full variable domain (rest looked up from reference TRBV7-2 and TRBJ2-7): GAGVSQSPSNKVTEKGKDVELRCDPISGHTALYWYRQSLGQGLEFLIYFQGNSAPDKSGLPSDRFSAERTGGSVSTLTIQRTQQEDSAVYLCASSRRTVTYEQYFGPGTRLTVT.

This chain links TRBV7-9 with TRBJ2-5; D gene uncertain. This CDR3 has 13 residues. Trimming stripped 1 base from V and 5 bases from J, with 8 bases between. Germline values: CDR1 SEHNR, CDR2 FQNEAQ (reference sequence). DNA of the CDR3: TGTGCCAGCAGCTTAGGTCCGCAGGAGACCCAGTACTTC. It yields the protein CASSLGPQETQYF.

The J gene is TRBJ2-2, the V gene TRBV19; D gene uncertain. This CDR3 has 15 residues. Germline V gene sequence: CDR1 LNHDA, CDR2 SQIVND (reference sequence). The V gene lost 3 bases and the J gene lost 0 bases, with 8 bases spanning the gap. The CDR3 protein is CASSIQESNTGELFF. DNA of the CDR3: TGTGCCAGTAGTATCCAGGAGTCGAACACCGGGGAGCTGTTTTTT.

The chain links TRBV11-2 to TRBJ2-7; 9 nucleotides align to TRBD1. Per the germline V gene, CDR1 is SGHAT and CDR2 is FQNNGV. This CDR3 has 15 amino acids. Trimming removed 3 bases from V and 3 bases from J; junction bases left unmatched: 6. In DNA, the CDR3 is TGTGCCAGCAGCTTGCAACCGGGACAGGGCTACGAGCAGTACTTC. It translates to CASSLQPGQGYEQYF.

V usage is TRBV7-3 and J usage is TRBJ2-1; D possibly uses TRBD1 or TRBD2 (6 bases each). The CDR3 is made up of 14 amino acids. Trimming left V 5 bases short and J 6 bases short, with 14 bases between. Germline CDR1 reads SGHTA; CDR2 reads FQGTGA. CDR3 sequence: CASSPRGPPNEQFF. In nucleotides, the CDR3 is TGTGCCAGCAGCCCACGGGGGCCTCCCAATGAGCAGTTCTTC.

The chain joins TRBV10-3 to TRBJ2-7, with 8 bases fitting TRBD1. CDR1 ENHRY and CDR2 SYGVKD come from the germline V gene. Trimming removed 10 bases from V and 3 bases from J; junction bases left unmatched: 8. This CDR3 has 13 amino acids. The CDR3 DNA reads TGTGCCACGGGAGAGGGACAGGTCTACGAGCAGTACTTC. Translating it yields CATGEGQVYEQYF.

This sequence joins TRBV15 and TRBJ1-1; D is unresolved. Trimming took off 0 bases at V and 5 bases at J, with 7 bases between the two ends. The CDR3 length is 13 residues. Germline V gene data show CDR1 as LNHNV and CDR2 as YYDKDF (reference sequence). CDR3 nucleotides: TGTGCCACCAGCAGAGATCGCGGGACTGAAGCTTTCTTT. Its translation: CATSRDRGTEAFF.

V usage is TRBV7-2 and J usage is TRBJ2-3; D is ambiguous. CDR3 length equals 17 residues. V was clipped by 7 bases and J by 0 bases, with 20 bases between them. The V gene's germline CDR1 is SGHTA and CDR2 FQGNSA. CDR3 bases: TGTGCCAGCACTGGGTTGGGTAGTAACCCTAGCACAGATACGCAGTATTTT. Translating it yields CASTGLGSNPSTDTQYF.

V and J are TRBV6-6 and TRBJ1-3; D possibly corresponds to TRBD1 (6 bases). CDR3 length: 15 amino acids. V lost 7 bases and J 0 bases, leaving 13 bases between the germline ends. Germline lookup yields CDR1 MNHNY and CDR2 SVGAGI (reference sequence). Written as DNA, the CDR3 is TGTGCCAGCATTCGCGGACAGCTCTCTGGAAACACCATATATTTT. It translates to CASIRGQLSGNTIYF.

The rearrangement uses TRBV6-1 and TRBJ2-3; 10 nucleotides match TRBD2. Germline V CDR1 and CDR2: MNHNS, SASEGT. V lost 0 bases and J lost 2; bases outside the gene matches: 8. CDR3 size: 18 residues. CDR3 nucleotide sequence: TGTGCCAGCAGTGAAGCCACCCTAGCGGGGGTTACCACAGATACGCAGTATTTT. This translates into CASSEATLAGVTTDTQYF.